This entry lists 17 T cell receptor beta chains sequenced from one sample in a study of T cell changes during pregnancy in multiple sclerosis. Profiling relied on immunoSEQ multiplex PCR, and the TCRdb table lists in-frame clones only, not all of them. The sample includes over 65,000 clones, approximately 90% of them seen just once. Here the sequenced sample was peripheral blood, taken in the first trimester of pregnancy. All receptors come from a female donor with multiple sclerosis, enrolled in a pregnancy study.

The chain has TRBV28 and TRBJ2-1, with D maybe TRBD2 (6 bases). The CDR3 sequence is 16 residues long. The V end lost 1 base, the J end lost 6 bases, and 16 bases lay between the germline ends. Germline CDR1 MDHEN, CDR2 SYDVKM. CDR3 in amino acids: CASSLYSGDGSNEQFF. The CDR3 bases are TGTGCCAGCAGTTTATATAGCGGAGACGGCAGCAATGAGCAGTTCTTC.

The chain recombines TRBV4-1 with TRBJ1-5; D might be TRBD1 (5 bases). The CDR3 runs to 15 residues. Germline loops: CDR1 MGHRA, CDR2 YSYEKL. The V gene lost 3 bases and the J gene lost 0 bases, with 9 bases spanning the gap. CDR3 amino acids: CASSHQTDSNQPQHF. CDR3 coding DNA: TGCGCCAGCAGCCACCAGACAGATAGCAATCAGCCCCAGCATTTT.

V and J are TRBV28 and TRBJ1-1, with TRBD1 matching 10 bases. V trimming: 3 bases; J trimming: 3 bases; junction bases outside the gene matches: 7. This CDR3 region has 16 residues. Germline V gene data show CDR1 as MDHEN and CDR2 as SYDVKM. The CDR3 bases are TGTGCCAGCAGTTTTGGGGGACAGGGGTTAGACACTGAAGCTTTCTTT. Translation: CASSFGGQGLDTEAFF.

The chain recombines TRBV27 with TRBJ1-6; D is perhaps TRBD1 (6 bases). Germline CDR1 reads MNHEY; CDR2 reads SMNVEV (reference sequence). The V end was cut by 7 bases, the J end by 9 bases, with 22 bases between. The CDR3 is made up of 16 amino acids. CDR3 protein: CASNLSGRGRSSPLHF. CDR3 DNA sequence: TGTGCCAGCAATCTCTCAGGCAGGGGAAGAAGTTCACCCCTCCACTTT.

The chain uses TRBV5-1 and TRBJ2-7; 7 bases agree with TRBD1. The germline V gene encodes CDR1 SGHRS and CDR2 YFSETQ. The CDR3 extends over 15 amino acids. Germline trimming cut 0 bases from V and 4 bases from J; bases unmatched to any gene: 7. The DNA of the CDR3 is TGCGCCAGCAGCTTGGCCCCGGACAGGAATTACGAGCAGTACTTC. It translates to CASSLAPDRNYEQYF.

The chain combines TRBV29-1 with TRBJ1-1; 7 nucleotides line up with TRBD1. This CDR3 has 13 residues. Looked up from germline, CDR1 is SQVTM and CDR2 is ANQGSEA. Germline trimming cut 7 bases from V and 2 bases from J; bases unmatched to any gene: 7. The CDR3 DNA reads as TGCAGCGGTAACAGGGGAAGTAACACTGAAGCTTTCTTT. This gives the protein CSGNRGSNTEAFF.

The chain has TRBV7-9 and TRBJ2-3; 9 bases are a match to TRBD1. CDR3 length equals 16 residues. The germline V gene encodes CDR1 SEHNR and CDR2 FQNEAQ (reference sequence). With 5 bases clipped from V and 4 bases from J, the junction kept 10 bases outside the gene matches. CDR3 sequence (DNA): TGTGCCAGCAGCAAAACCGGGACAGGGCGAGCAGATACGCAGTATTTT. Its translation: CASSKTGTGRADTQYF.

V usage is TRBV11-2 and J usage is TRBJ2-3, with D possibly matching TRBD1 (6 bases). Deletions cut 4 bases from V and 9 bases from J, with 11 bases between. CDR3 size: 12 residues. The germline gives CDR1 SGHAT, CDR2 FQNNGV. CDR3 sequence: CASSSGQLTQYF. As DNA, the CDR3 is TGTGCCAGCAGCTCTGGACAGTTGACGCAGTATTTT.

The chain recombines TRBV5-1 with TRBJ2-3, with 8 nucleotides matching TRBD1. CDR1 and CDR2 from the germline V gene are SGHRS and YFSETQ. This CDR3 spans 15 amino acids. J lost 4 bases, V lost 4 bases, and 8 bases had no gene match. DNA of the CDR3: TGCGCCAGCAGCCCCGGACAGGGTGTCGCAGATACGCAGTATTTT. Its protein is CASSPGQGVADTQYF.

V gene TRBV30 combines with J gene TRBJ1-2, with 8 bases that match TRBD1. The J segment lost 8 bases and the V segment lost 2 bases, leaving 7 bases of the junction unmatched. The germline V gene encodes CDR1 GTSNPN and CDR2 SVGIG (reference sequence). This CDR3 spans 13 amino acids. CDR3 nucleotide sequence: TGTGCCTGGAGTCCTCAGGGGGCGGGGGGCTACACCTTC. Amino acids: CAWSPQGAGGYTF. Filled out from reference TRBV30 and TRBJ1-2, the complete variable domain reads SQTIHQWPATLVQPVGSPLSLECTVEGTSNPNLYWYRQAAGRGLQLLFYSVGIGQISSEVPQNLSASRPQDRQFILSSKKLLLSDSGFYLCAWSPQGAGGYTFGSGTRLTVV.

The chain combines TRBV7-2 with TRBJ2-7; 12 nucleotides line up with TRBD2. The CDR3 length is 14 residues. In germline, CDR1 is SGHTA, CDR2 FQGNSA. Trimming took 5 bases from V and 4 from J; bases not matched to a gene: 3. CDR3 loop: CASSRLAGAYEQYF. CDR3 coding DNA: TGTGCCAGCAGCAGACTAGCGGGAGCGTACGAGCAGTACTTC.

This chain links TRBV6-1 with TRBJ2-2, with D maybe TRBD1 (6 bases). This CDR3 has 16 amino acids. V gave up 2 bases and J gave up 7 bases, with 17 bases separating them. Germline CDR1 and CDR2: MNHNS and SASEGT. The CDR3 nucleotides are TGTGCCAGCAGTGAACGCGGGCAGGGGTATAGCGGGGAGCTGTTTTTT. It encodes CASSERGQGYSGELFF.

The gene calls are TRBV5-1 and TRBJ2-5, with 7 nucleotides matching TRBD1. Germline V gene sequence: CDR1 SGHRS, CDR2 YFSETQ. Trimming cost V 9 bases and J 1 base; bases outside gene matches: 12. This CDR3 region has 15 residues. The CDR3 reads CATARTGATQETQYF. The CDR3 coding sequence is TGCGCCACCGCAAGGACAGGTGCCACCCAAGAGACCCAGTACTTC.

This rearrangement joins TRBV7-2 to TRBJ2-1, with TRBD2 as a possible D gene (5 bases). Germline lookup yields CDR1 SGHTA and CDR2 FQGNSA. This CDR3 comprises 16 residues. Trimming took off 3 bases at V and 9 bases at J, with 21 bases between the two ends. The CDR3 coding sequence is TGTGCCAGCAGCTTCTACTCGCACCTAGGAGGCAGTGAGCAGTTCTTC. Encoded protein: CASSFYSHLGGSEQFF.

The rearrangement joins TRBV7-2 to TRBJ1-5, with D possibly being TRBD1 (6 bases). The CDR3 spans 15 residues. V was trimmed by 3 bases and J by 4 bases, leaving 13 bases between them. In germline, CDR1 is SGHTA, CDR2 FQGNSA. CDR3 nucleotides: TGTGCCAGCAGCTTGGGGGCCTGGGGGAATCAGCCCCAGCATTTT. It is translated as CASSLGAWGNQPQHF.

V gene TRBV28 combines with J gene TRBJ1-5; tentative D call: TRBD1 (5 bases). CDR3 length: 12 residues. Germline V gene data show CDR1 as MDHEN and CDR2 as SYDVKM. V shed 8 bases and J shed 2 bases, with 7 bases lying between them. CDR3 coding DNA: TGTGCCAGCTCACAGGGCAATCAGCCCCAGCATTTT. This sequence encodes CASSQGNQPQHF.

The chain links TRBV6-5 to TRBJ2-7; 9 nucleotides line up with TRBD1. The CDR3 is 14 residues long. CDR1 MNHEY and CDR2 SVGAGI come from the germline V gene. V lost 5 bases, J lost 5 bases, and 7 bases stayed unmatched. The CDR3 bases are TGTGCCAGCAGTCTGTCGGGACAGGGTAACGAGCAGTACTTC. Translating gives CASSLSGQGNEQYF.